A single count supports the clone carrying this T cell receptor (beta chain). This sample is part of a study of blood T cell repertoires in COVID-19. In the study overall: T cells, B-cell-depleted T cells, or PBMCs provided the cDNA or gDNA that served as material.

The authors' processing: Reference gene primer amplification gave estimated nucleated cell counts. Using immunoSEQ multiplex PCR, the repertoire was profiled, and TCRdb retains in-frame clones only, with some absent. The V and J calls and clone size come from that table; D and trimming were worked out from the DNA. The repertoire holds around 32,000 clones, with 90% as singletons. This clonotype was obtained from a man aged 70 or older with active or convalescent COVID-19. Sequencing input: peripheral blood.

The DNA of the CDR3 is TGTGCCAGCAGCTGGTCCACTTCGAACACCGGGGAGCTGTTTTTT. It yields the protein CASSWSTSNTGELFF. The V and J genes are TRBV11-1 and TRBJ2-2; D remains ambiguous. From germline, CDR1 is SGHAT and CDR2 FQDESV (reference sequence). The CDR3 runs 15 residues. Trimming left V 4 bases short and J 0 bases short, with 9 bases between.